Listed below are T cell receptor delta chains from one sample, sequenced in a study of γδ T cells in repeated Plasmodium falciparum infection. TCRdb reanalyzed the multiplex PCR reads using CATT. The sample carries over 45,000 delta-chain clones, around 1.6% recorded once. Source material: gamma-delta T cells from blood. The receptors were sampled from a pool of human donors (malaria-infected and uninfected, not separated). Each CDR3 is given with its conserved first and last residue. Fields, in order: J gene, clone size, V gene, D gene, CDR3 protein, CDR3 DNA. D genes are given only for firm matches. Where a row states a size, it is once, few, many or the class of an expanded clone; other rows omit it.

TRDJ2 | medium-sized | TRDV1 | - | CALGGRREHTGCCEAQLFF | TGTGCTCTTGGGGGAAGGAGGGAGCATACCGGCTGTTGCGAAGCACAACTCTTCTTT
TRDJ1 | many | TRDV2 | - | CACDTVGLEASDKLIF | TGTGCCTGTGACACCGTCGGCCTAGAGGCTTCCGATAAACTCATCTTT
TRDJ1 | many | TRDV1 | - | CALGESFLPITGDISKLIF | TGTGCCCTTGGGGAAAGTTTCCTACCTATTACTGGGGATATTAGTAAACTCATCTTT
TRDJ1 | - | TRDV1 | - | CALGEITAFTVVYKLIF | TGTGCTCTTGGGGAAATTACGGCCTTTACTGTAGTGTATAAACTCATCTTT
TRDJ1 | many | TRDV1 | TRDD3 | CALGVPSGGPRFSGGILDTDKLIF | TGTGCTCTTGGGGTTCCATCCGGCGGTCCCCGCTTTAGCGGGGGGATACTCGACACCGATAAACTCATCTTT
TRDJ1 | many | TRDV2 | TRDD3 | CACADWGIDTDKLIF | TGTGCCTGTGCCGACTGGGGGATAGACACCGATAAACTCATCTTT
TRDJ1 | many | TRDV1 | TRDD3 | CALGEIWGASYPQYWGIHRCDTDKLIF | TGTGCTCTTGGGGAAATTTGGGGTGCGTCCTACCCCCAGTACTGGGGGATACATCGTTGTGACACCGATAAACTCATCTTT
TRDJ1 | many | TRDV1 | TRDD3 | CALGEGSFPSFVLGDGYTDKLIF | TGTGCTCTTGGGGAAGGTTCTTTCCCTTCGTTCGTACTGGGGGATGGATACACCGATAAACTCATCTTT
TRDJ1 | many | TRDV2 | TRDD3 | CACDSLGGRGTDKLIF | TGTGCCTGTGACTCACTGGGGGGAAGAGGGACCGATAAACTCATCTTT
TRDJ1 | many | TRDV1 | - | CALGELMGRAALKLIF | TGTGCTCTTGGGGAACTGATGGGTCGCGCAGCCCTAAAACTCATCTTT
TRDJ1 | large | TRDV1 | - | CALGEPDPLLKLIF | TGTGCTCTTGGGGAACCGGATCCTTTGCTGAAACTCATCTTT
TRDJ1 | many | TRDV1 | - | CALGEVEGYTDKLIF | TGTGCTCTTGGGGAAGTAGAGGGATACACCGATAAACTCATCTTT
TRDJ1 | many | TRDV2 | - | CACDTVGRGTAYTDKLIF | TGTGCCTGTGACACCGTGGGCAGGGGAACTGCGTACACCGATAAACTCATCTTT
TRDJ1 | medium-sized | TRDV1 | - | CALGEFRSDKLIF | TGTGCTCTTGGGGAATTTCGCAGCGATAAACTCATCTTT
TRDJ1 | many | TRDV1 | TRDD3 | CALGERPDWGYKDHTDKLIF | TGTGCTCTTGGGGAAAGGCCTGATTGGGGATACAAGGACCACACCGATAAACTCATCTTT
TRDJ1 | many | TRDV1 | - | CALGERGYGIRYWDKLIF | TGTGCTCTTGGGGAACGGGGGTACGGTATACGTTATTGGGATAAACTCATCTTT
TRDJ1 | medium-sized | TRDV1 | - | CAPGDLTGGPAPDKLIF | TGTGCTCCTGGGGATCTCACAGGGGGCCCTGCACCCGATAAACTCATCTTT
TRDJ1 | many | TRDV3 | - | CASKAPGSLPTGGYWGTPYTDKLIF | TGTGCCTCGAAGGCGCCAGGCAGCCTTCCTACGGGGGGGTACTGGGGGACCCCGTACACCGATAAACTCATCTTT
TRDJ1 | medium-sized | TRDV1 | TRDD3 | CALGVLGYWGMAGLIF | TGTGCTCTTGGGGTTTTAGGGTACTGGGGGATGGCAGGACTCATCTTT
TRDJ1 | many | TRDV1 | - | CALGELRGINLLPPIGGGDTKLIF | TGTGCTCTTGGGGAACTTCGTGGGATCAATTTACTCCCCCCAATCGGTGGTGGGGACACAAAACTCATCTTT
TRDJ1 | medium-sized | TRDV1 | TRDD3 | CALGEGAPLRPGDTVDKLIF | TGTGCTCTTGGGGAAGGAGCGCCTTTACGTCCGGGGGATACAGTCGATAAACTCATCTTT
TRDJ1 | medium-sized | TRDV1 | TRDD3 | CALGELGINFRNSWGSTYTDKLIF | TGTGCTCTTGGGGAACTAGGTATAAATTTCCGGAACTCCTGGGGGAGTACGTACACCGATAAACTCATCTTT
TRDJ1 | many | TRDV1 | TRDD3 | CALGDTRGYWGITRDDDKLIF | TGTGCTCTTGGGGATACTAGGGGGTACTGGGGGATCACGCGGGATGACGATAAACTCATCTTT
TRDJ1 | many | TRDV2 | TRDD3 | CACDTVTTGGYGADKLIF | TGTGCCTGTGACACTGTAACCACTGGGGGATATGGTGCCGATAAACTCATCTTT
TRDJ1 | many | TRDV2 | - | CACDTVAPTVAPTDKLIF | TGTGCCTGTGACACCGTAGCGCCTACCGTAGCCCCAACCGATAAACTCATCTTT
TRDJ1 | many | TRDV1 | TRDD3 | CALGGTILLHWGTPPYTDKLIF | TGTGCTCTTGGGGGGACCATCCTTCTTCACTGGGGGACCCCTCCTTACACCGATAAACTCATCTTT
TRDJ1 | many | TRDV1 | - | CALGEPQNKLIF | TGTGCTCTTGGGGAACCACAGAATAAACTCATCTTT
TRDJ1 | medium-sized | TRDV1 | TRDD3 | CALGEPFAGGGDKLIF | TGTGCTCTTGGGGAACCCTTCGCTGGGGGGGGAGATAAACTCATCTTT
TRDJ1 | many | TRDV1 | - | CALGSPPFLRLGDKLIF | TGTGCTCTTGGGTCACCCCCTTTCCTACGTCTGGGGGATAAACTCATCTTT
TRDJ3 | medium-sized | TRDV1 | - | CALGELGSSRLLQPSLWDTRQMFF | TGTGCTCTTGGGGAACTAGGTTCCTCCAGATTACTGCAACCTTCCCTATGGGACACCCGACAGATGTTTTTC
TRDJ1 | many | TRDV1 | - | CALGEGRDPSRTWGTDKLIF | TGTGCTCTTGGGGAAGGAAGGGATCCGAGCCGTACTTGGGGAACCGATAAACTCATCTTT
TRDJ1 | many | TRDV1 | - | CALGELGFFLPRSLGRYTDKLIF | TGTGCTCTTGGGGAACTAGGATTCTTCCTGCCCAGGTCTCTGGGACGATACACCGATAAACTCATCTTT